The next 11 T cell receptor beta chains were all read from a single sample in a study of T cell responses to AZD1222 COVID-19 vaccine. Generated by immunoSEQ multiplex PCR, the TCRdb table keeps only in-frame clones and is missing some. The repertoire holds 150,000 to 200,000 clones, with almost 90% as singletons. The source was peripheral blood, collected 28 days after the second AZD1222 dose. All receptors derive from an adult who received the AZD1222 COVID-19 vaccine.

This chain connects TRBV5-4 to TRBJ2-7; 12 nucleotides align to TRBD2. CDR1 is SGHNT and CDR2 is YYREEE in the germline V gene (reference sequence). V was pared by 2 bases and J by 4 bases, with 7 bases of the junction left unmatched. The CDR3 has 16 residues. The CDR3 nucleotides read TGTGCCAGCAGCTTCCGGACTAGCGGGGAAAAATACGAGCAGTACTTC. Translating gives CASSFRTSGEKYEQYF.

Only one count was recorded for this clone. At the DNA level, this CDR3 is encoded by other sequences in the same sample as well. The rearrangement joins TRBV7-3 to TRBJ2-2, with D possibly TRBD1 on 6 matching bases. The CDR3 covers 15 residues. V lost 4 bases and J lost 0, with 9 bases in between. From germline, CDR1 is SGHTA and CDR2 FQGTGA. The CDR3 protein is CASSSRGPNTGELFF. Here the CDR3 DNA reads TGTGCCAGCAGCTCCAGGGGACCGAACACCGGGGAGCTGTTTTTT.

The chain carries TRBV27 and TRBJ1-5, with a weak D call TRBD1 (5 bases). Trimming shortened V by 5 bases and J by 3 bases, and 14 bases separated the two germline ends. The germline V gene encodes CDR1 MNHEY and CDR2 SMNVEV (reference sequence). There are 15 residues in the CDR3. The CDR3 spells CASSLAGATNQPQHF. The CDR3 coding sequence is TGTGCCAGCAGTCTGGCTGGGGCCACCAATCAGCCCCAGCATTTT.

This clone was detected once. The rearrangement uses TRBV7-2 and TRBJ1-4; possible D gene TRBD1, 5 bases. The germline V and J ends were trimmed by 5 bases and 0 bases, with 16 bases remaining between them. Per the germline V gene, CDR1 is SGHTA and CDR2 is FQGNSA. The CDR3 is 17 residues long. The CDR3 coding sequence is TGTGCCAGCAGCCCCGGGACGGAAATCGCAACTAATGAAAAACTGTTTTTT. This sequence encodes CASSPGTEIATNEKLFF.

The J gene is TRBJ1-2, the V gene TRBV6-5; 8 nucleotides match TRBD1. Germline values: CDR1 MNHEY, CDR2 SVGAGI. The V and J ends lost 5 bases and 1 base, in that order; junction bases with no gene match: 6. This CDR3 region has 15 residues. The CDR3 sequence: CASSPGTGFNYGYTF. The CDR3 region has the DNA TGTGCCAGCAGTCCCGGGACAGGATTTAACTATGGCTACACCTTC.

In nucleotides, the CDR3 is TGTGCCAGCAGTGAACTCAATAGCGGGGATGAGACCCAGTACTTC. As protein: CASSELNSGDETQYF. J is TRBJ2-5 and V is TRBV6-1; TRBD2 agrees at 8 bases. J was trimmed by 5 bases and V by 2 bases; bases with no gene match: 7. The CDR3 extends over 15 amino acids. Per germline, CDR1 MNHNS and CDR2 SASEGT.

The rearrangement uses TRBV30 and TRBJ1-1; D is unresolved. CDR1 is GTSNPN and CDR2 is SVGIG in the germline V gene (reference sequence). V was clipped by 0 bases and J by 0 bases, with 8 bases between them. This CDR3 is 14 amino acids long. In DNA form, the CDR3 reads TGTGCCTGGAGTGTACAGATTATGAACACTGAAGCTTTCTTT. This encodes CAWSVQIMNTEAFF.

The genes are TRBV7-3 and TRBJ1-1, with a possible D match to TRBD1 (5 bases). Germline V gene lookup returns CDR1 SGHTA and CDR2 FQGTGA. V shed 5 bases and J shed 3 bases, with 16 bases lying between them. The CDR3 sequence is 15 residues long. This CDR3 is CASSQRAGMDTEAFF. The CDR3 coding sequence is TGTGCCAGCAGCCAAAGGGCAGGGATGGACACTGAAGCTTTCTTT.

Only one count was recorded for this clone. The chain is built from TRBV3-1 (or the pseudogene TRBV3-2) and TRBJ2-7; D not resolved. V was pared by 4 bases and J by 2 bases, with 15 bases between. The CDR3 is 15 amino acids. Per the germline V gene, CDR1 is LGHDT and CDR2 is YNNKEL (reference sequence). The CDR3 spells CASSPGAVGPYEQYF. As DNA, the CDR3 is TGTGCCAGCAGCCCGGGCGCGGTAGGACCCTACGAGCAGTACTTC.

V gene TRBV5-1 combines with J gene TRBJ2-7; D unclear. CDR3 length: 14 amino acids. V was shortened by 1 base and J by 0 bases, with 8 bases between the two germline ends. From germline, CDR1 is SGHRS and CDR2 YFSETQ. This CDR3 is CASSLIEPSYEQYF. The CDR3 DNA reads as TGCGCCAGCAGCTTGATCGAGCCCTCCTACGAGCAGTACTTC.

The chain recombines TRBV4-2 with TRBJ2-1, with D possibly being TRBD1 or TRBD2 (5 bases each). Deletions cut 0 bases from V and 1 base from J, with 16 bases between. Germline V gene lookup returns CDR1 LGHNA and CDR2 YNFKEQ. This CDR3 is built from 18 residues. The CDR3 DNA is TGTGCCAGCAGCCAAGATCCTTCGGGGCCAGGTTCCTACAATGAGCAGTTCTTC. As protein: CASSQDPSGPGSYNEQFF.